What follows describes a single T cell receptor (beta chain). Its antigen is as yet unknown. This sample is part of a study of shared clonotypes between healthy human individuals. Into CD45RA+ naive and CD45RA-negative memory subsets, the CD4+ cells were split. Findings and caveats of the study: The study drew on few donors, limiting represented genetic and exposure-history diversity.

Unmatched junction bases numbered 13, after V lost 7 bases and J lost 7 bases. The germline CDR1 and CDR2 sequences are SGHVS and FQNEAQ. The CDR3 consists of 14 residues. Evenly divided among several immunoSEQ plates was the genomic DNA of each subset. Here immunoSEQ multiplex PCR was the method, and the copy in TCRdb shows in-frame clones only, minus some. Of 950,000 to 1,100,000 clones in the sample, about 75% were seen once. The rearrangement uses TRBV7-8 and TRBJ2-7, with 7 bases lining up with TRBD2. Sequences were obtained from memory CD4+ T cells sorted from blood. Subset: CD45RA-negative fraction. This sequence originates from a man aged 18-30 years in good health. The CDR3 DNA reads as TGTGCCAGCACCCTTGGTCCAGCGGGAAAAGAGCAGTACTTC. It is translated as CASTLGPAGKEQYF.